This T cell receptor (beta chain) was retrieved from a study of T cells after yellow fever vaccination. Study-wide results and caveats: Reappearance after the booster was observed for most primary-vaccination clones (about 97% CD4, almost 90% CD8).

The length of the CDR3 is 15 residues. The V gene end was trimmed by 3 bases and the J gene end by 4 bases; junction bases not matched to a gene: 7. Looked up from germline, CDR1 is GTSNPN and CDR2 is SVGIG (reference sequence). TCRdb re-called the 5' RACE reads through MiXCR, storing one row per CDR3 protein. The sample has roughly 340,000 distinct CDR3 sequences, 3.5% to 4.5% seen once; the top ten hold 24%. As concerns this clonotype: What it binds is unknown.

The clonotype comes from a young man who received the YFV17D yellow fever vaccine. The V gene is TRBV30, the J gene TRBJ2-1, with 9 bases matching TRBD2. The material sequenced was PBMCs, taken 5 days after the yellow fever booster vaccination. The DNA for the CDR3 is TGTGCCTGGAGCGCACGCGGGGGGGCGTACAATGAGCAGTTCTTC. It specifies CAWSARGGAYNEQFF.